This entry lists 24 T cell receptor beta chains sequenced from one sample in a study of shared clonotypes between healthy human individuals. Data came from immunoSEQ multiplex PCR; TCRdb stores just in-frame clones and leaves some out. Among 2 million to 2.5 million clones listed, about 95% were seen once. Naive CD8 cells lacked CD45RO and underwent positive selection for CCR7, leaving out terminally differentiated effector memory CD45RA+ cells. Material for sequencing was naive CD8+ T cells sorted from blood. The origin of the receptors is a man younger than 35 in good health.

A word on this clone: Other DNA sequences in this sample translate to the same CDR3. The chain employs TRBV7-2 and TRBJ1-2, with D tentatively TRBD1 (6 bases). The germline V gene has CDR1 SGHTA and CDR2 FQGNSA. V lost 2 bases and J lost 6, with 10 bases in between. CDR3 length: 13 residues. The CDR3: CASSLPQGHGYTF. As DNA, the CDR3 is TGTGCCAGCAGCTTACCACAGGGCCATGGCTACACCTTC.

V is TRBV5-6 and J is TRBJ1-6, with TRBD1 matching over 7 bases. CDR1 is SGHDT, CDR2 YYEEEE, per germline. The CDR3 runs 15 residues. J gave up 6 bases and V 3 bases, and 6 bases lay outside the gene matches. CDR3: CASSSRTGVNSPLHF. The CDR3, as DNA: TGTGCCAGCAGCTCACGGACAGGAGTTAATTCACCCCTCCACTTT.

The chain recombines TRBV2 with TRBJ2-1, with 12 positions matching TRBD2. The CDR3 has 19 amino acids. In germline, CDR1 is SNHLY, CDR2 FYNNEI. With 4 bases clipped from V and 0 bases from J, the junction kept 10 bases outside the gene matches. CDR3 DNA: TGTGCCAGCAGTGGGGGAACTAGCGGGAGGCGGAGCTCCTACAATGAGCAGTTCTTC. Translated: CASSGGTSGRRSSYNEQFF.

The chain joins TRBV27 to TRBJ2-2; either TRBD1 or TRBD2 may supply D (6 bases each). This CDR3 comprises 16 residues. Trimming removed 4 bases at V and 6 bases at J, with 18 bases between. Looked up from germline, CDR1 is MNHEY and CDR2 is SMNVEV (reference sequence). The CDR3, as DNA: TGTGCCAGCAGTTCTTTTTCTTGGGGGGCCCCCGGGGAGCTGTTTTTT. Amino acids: CASSSFSWGAPGELFF.

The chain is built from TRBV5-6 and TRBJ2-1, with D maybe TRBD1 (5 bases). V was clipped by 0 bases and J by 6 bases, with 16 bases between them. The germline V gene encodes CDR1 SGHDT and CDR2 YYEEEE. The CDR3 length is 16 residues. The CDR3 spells CASSLEMAGYFNEQFF. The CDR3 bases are TGTGCCAGCAGCTTGGAGATGGCAGGGTATTTCAATGAGCAGTTCTTC.

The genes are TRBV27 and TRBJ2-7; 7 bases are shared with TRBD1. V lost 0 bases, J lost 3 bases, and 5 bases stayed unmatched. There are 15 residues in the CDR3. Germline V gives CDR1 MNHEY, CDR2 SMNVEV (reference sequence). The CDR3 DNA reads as TGTGCCAGCAGTTTATCGGACAGGCCCCGCTACGAGCAGTACTTC. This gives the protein CASSLSDRPRYEQYF.

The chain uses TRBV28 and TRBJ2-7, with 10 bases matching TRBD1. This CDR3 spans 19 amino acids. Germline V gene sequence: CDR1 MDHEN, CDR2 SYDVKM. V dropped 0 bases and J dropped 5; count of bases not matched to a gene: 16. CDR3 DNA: TGTGCCAGCAGTTTATGGCCGGGACAGGGGCATGCCCCGCGGGACGAGCAGTACTTC. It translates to CASSLWPGQGHAPRDEQYF.

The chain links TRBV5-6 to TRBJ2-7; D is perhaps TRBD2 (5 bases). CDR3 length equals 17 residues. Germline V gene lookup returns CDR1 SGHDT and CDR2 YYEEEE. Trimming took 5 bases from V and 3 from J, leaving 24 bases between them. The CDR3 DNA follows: TGTGCCAGCAGTTCGTCCCTGAAGTGGGAGAGATTCTACGAGCAGTACTTC. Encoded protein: CASSSSLKWERFYEQYF.

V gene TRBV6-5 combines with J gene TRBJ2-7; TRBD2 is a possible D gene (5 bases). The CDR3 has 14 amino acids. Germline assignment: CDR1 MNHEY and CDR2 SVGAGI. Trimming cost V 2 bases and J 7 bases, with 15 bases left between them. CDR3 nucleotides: TGTGCCAGCAGTTACGAGGGCCCTCAGCGGGAGCAGTACTTC. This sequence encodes CASSYEGPQREQYF.

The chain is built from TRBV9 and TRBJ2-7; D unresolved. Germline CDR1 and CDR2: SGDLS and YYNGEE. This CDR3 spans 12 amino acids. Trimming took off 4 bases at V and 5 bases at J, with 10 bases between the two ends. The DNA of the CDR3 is TGTGCCAGCAGCTCGAACAGTGACGAGCAGTACTTC. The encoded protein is CASSSNSDEQYF.

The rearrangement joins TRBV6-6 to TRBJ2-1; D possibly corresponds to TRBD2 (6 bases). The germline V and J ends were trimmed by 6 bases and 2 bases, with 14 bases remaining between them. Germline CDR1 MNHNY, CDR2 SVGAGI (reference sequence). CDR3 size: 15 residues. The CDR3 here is CASSLSGLPYNEQFF. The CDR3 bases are TGTGCCAGCAGCCTCAGCGGGCTCCCCTACAATGAGCAGTTCTTC.

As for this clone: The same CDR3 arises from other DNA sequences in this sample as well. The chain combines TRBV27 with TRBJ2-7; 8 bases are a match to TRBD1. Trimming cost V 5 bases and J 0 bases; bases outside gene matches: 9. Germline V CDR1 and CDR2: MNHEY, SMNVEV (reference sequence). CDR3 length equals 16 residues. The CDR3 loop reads CASSPSSGGISYEQYF. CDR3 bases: TGTGCCAGCAGTCCGTCTTCAGGGGGCATCTCCTACGAGCAGTACTTC.

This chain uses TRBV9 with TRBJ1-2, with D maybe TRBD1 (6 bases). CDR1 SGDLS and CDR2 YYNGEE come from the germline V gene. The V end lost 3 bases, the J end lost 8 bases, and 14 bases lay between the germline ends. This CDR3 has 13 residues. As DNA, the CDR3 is TGTGCCAGCAGCGCGACCACAGGGTACGGCTACACCTTC. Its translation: CASSATTGYGYTF.

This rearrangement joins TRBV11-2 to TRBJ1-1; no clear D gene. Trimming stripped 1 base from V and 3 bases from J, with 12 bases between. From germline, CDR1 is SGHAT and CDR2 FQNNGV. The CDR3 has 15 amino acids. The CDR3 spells CASSLGYFGYTEAFF. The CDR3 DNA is TGTGCCAGCAGCTTAGGGTATTTCGGATACACTGAAGCTTTCTTT.

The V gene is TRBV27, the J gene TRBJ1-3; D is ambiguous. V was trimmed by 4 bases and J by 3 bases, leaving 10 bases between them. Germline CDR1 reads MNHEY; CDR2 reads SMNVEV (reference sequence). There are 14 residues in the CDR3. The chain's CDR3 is CASSSVDGGNTIYF. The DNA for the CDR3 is TGTGCCAGCAGTTCGGTGGATGGTGGAAACACCATATATTTT.

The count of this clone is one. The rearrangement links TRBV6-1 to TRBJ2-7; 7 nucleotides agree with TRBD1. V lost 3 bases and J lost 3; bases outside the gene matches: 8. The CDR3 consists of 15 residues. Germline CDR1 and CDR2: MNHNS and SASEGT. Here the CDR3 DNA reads TGTGCCAGCAGTGAGATAGGGGGCGCTTACTACGAGCAGTACTTC. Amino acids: CASSEIGGAYYEQYF.

The CDR3 spells CASSAGGLEAFF. The CDR3 DNA reads TGTGCCAGCAGTGCAGGGGGCCTTGAAGCTTTCTTT. This chain uses TRBV25-1 with TRBJ1-1; 8 bases fit TRBD1. The CDR3 has 12 residues. Germline V gene data show CDR1 as MGHDK and CDR2 as SYGVNS. V shed 4 bases, J shed 7 bases, and the junction held 2 bases outside the gene matches.

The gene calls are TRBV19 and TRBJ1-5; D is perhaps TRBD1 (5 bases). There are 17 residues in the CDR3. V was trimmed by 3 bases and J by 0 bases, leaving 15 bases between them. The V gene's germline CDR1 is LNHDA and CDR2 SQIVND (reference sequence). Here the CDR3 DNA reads TGTGCCAGTAGTATGGGCTCGGGACGGTATAGCAATCAGCCCCAGCATTTT. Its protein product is CASSMGSGRYSNQPQHF.

This CDR3 is CASSSLGGRGYTGELFF. Here the CDR3 DNA reads TGTGCCAGCAGTTCCCTTGGGGGACGGGGTTACACCGGGGAGCTGTTTTTT. The chain links TRBV27 to TRBJ1-3; D may correspond to TRBD1 or TRBD2 (5 bases each). The DNA end is a closer match to TRBJ2-2, so the J assignment may be wrong. CDR3 size: 17 residues. CDR1 and CDR2 (germline): MNHEY, SMNVEV (reference sequence).

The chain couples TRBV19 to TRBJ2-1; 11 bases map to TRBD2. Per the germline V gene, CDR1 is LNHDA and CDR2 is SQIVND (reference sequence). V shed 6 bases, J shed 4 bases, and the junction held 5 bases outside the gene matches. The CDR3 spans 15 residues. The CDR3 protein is CASSWGLADYNEQFF. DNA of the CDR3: TGTGCCAGTAGCTGGGGACTAGCGGATTACAATGAGCAGTTCTTC.

The CDR3 DNA reads as TGTGCCAGCACCTTAGGGGCTAGCGGGACCGAGCAGTACTTC. Translation gives CASTLGASGTEQYF. The gene calls are TRBV6-5 and TRBJ2-7, with 9 bases matching TRBD2. V lost 7 bases, J lost 6 bases, and 10 bases stayed unmatched. The CDR3 loop spans 14 amino acids. Germline assignment: CDR1 MNHEY and CDR2 SVGAGI.

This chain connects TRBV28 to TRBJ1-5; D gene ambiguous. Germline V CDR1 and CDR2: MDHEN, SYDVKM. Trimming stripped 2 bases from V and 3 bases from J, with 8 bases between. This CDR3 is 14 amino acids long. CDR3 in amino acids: CASSLRQYNQPQHF. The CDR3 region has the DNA TGTGCCAGCAGTTTACGCCAGTACAATCAGCCCCAGCATTTT.

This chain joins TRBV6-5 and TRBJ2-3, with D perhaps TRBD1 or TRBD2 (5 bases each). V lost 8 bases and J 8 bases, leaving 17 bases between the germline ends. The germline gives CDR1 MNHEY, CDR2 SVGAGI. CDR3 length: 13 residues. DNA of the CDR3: TGTGCCAGCGGGACCCTACAGGCTAGTACGCAGTATTTT. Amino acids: CASGTLQASTQYF.

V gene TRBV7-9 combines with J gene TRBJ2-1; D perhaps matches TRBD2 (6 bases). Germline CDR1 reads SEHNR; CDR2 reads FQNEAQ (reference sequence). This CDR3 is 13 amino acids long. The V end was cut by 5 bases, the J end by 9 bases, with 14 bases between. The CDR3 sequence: CASSHGPEGEQFF. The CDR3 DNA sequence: TGTGCCAGCAGCCATGGGCCGGAGGGTGAGCAGTTCTTC. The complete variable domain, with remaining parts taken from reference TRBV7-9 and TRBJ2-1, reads DTGVSQNPRHKITKRGQNVTFRCDPISEHNRLYWYRQTLGQGPEFLTYFQNEAQLEKSRLLSDRFSAERPKGSFSTLEIQRTEQGDSAMYLCASSHGPEGEQFFGPGTRLTVL.